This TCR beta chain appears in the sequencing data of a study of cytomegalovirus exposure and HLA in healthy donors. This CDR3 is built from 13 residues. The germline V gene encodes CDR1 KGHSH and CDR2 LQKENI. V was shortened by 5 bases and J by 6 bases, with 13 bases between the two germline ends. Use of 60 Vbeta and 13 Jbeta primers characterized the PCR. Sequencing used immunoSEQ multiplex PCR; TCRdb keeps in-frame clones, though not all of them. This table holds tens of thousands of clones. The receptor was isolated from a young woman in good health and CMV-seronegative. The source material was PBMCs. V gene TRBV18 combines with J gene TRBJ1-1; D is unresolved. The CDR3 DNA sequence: TGTGCCAGCTCATCGAGAGGGTACCCTGAAGCTTTCTTT. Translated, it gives CASSSRGYPEAFF.